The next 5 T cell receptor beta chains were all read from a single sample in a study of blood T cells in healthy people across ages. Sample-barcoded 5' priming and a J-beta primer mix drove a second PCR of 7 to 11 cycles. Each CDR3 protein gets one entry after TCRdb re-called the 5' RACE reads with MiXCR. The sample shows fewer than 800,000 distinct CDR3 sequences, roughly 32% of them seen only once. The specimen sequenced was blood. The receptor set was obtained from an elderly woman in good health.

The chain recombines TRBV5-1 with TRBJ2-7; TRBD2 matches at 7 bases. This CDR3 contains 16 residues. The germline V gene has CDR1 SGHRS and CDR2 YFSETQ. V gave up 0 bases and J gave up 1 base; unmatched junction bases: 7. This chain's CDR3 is CASSLVPAGTSYEQYF. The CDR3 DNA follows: TGCGCCAGCAGCTTGGTACCAGCGGGGACTTCCTACGAGCAGTACTTC.

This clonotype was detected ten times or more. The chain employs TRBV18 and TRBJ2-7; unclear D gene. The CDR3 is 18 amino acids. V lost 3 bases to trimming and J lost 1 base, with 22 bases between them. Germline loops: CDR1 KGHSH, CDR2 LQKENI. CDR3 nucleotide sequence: TGTGCCAGCTCACCGAAACGAACGGATAAAGTTGGGTCCTACGAGCAGTACTTC. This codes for CASSPKRTDKVGSYEQYF.

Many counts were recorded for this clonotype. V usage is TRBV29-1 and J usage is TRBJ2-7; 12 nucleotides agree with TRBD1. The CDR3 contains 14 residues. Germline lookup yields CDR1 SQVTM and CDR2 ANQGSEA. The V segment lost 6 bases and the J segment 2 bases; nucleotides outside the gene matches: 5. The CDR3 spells CSVAGQGATYEQYF. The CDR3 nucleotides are TGCAGCGTCGCGGGACAGGGGGCGACCTACGAGCAGTACTTC.

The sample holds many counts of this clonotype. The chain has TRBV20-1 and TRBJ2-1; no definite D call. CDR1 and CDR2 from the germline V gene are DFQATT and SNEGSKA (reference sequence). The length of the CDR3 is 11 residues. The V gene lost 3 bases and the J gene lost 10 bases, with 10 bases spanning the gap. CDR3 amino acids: CSASPVQEQFF. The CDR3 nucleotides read TGCAGTGCTAGCCCCGTGCAAGAGCAGTTCTTC.

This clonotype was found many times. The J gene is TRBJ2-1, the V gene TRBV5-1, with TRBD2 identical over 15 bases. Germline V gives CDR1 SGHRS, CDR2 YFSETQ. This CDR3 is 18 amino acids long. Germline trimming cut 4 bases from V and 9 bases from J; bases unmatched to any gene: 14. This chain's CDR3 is CASSPRTSGGAGYGEQFF. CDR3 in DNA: TGCGCCAGCAGCCCCCGGACTAGCGGGGGGGCGGGGTACGGTGAGCAGTTCTTC.